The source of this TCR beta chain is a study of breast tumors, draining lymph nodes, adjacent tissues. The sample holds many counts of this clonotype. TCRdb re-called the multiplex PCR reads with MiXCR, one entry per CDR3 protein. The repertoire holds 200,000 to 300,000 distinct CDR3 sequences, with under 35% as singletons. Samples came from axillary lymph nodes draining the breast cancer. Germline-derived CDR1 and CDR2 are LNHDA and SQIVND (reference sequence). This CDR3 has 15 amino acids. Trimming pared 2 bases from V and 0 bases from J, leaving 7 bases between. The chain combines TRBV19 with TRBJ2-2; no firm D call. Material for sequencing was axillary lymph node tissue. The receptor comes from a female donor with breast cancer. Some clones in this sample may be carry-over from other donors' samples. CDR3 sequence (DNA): TGTGCCAGTAGTATAACCGGAGCGAACACCGGGGAGCTGTTTTTT. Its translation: CASSITGANTGELFF.